The 17 T cell receptor beta chains below were found in one sample sequenced in a study of OX40 agonist ivuxolimab in advanced cancers. Sequencing was performed with immunoSEQ multiplex PCR; in TCRdb, only in-frame clones are kept and a portion is missing. The sample carries about 80,000 clones, over 85% recorded once. The input for sequencing was CD4+ or CD8+ T cells sorted from blood, taken in a trial of the OX40 agonist ivuxolimab. The source of these receptors is an adult with an advanced solid tumor such as melanoma, head and neck, liver or kidney cancer.

This chain joins TRBV5-1 and TRBJ1-1; D unresolved. This CDR3 is 13 amino acids long. Germline loops: CDR1 SGHRS, CDR2 YFSETQ. V lost 4 bases and J 1 base, leaving 8 bases between the germline ends. The CDR3 loop is CASSRWANTEAFF. CDR3 nucleotides: TGCGCCAGCAGCCGCTGGGCGAACACTGAAGCTTTCTTT.

The V and J genes are TRBV19 and TRBJ1-5; D is undetermined. Germline V CDR1 and CDR2: LNHDA, SQIVND (reference sequence). The CDR3 contains 16 residues. V lost 0 bases and J lost 10, with 19 bases in between. The CDR3 loop reads CASSIDSGSLSSPQHF. CDR3 in DNA: TGTGCCAGTAGTATAGACTCGGGGTCCCTCTCATCCCCCCAGCATTTT.

V usage is TRBV5-1 and J usage is TRBJ1-6; possibly TRBD1 for D (5 bases). The CDR3 is 14 amino acids. V dropped 0 bases and J dropped 10 bases, with 11 bases sitting between them. The germline CDR1 and CDR2 sequences are SGHRS and YFSETQ. The CDR3 DNA follows: TGCGCCAGCAGCTTGGTTGGGGGAGGATCACCCCTCCACTTT. Residues: CASSLVGGGSPLHF.

This rearrangement joins TRBV19 to TRBJ2-2; possibly TRBD1 or TRBD2 for D (5 bases each). There are 16 residues in the CDR3. The germline V gene has CDR1 LNHDA and CDR2 SQIVND (reference sequence). The V end was cut by 1 base, the J end by 1 base, with 10 bases between. The CDR3 reads CASSIGGTENTGELFF. In DNA, the CDR3 is TGTGCCAGTAGTATAGGAGGGACGGAGAACACCGGGGAGCTGTTTTTT.

This clone was detected only a few times. CDR3 DNA sequence: TGTGCCAGCTCATCGACGGAGAACTATGGCTACACCTTC. Protein sequence: CASSSTENYGYTF. The V and J genes are TRBV18 and TRBJ1-2, with D unclear. This CDR3 spans 13 amino acids. Germline V gene sequence: CDR1 KGHSH, CDR2 LQKENI. V gave up 5 bases and J gave up 2 bases, with 9 bases separating them. Looking up the rest from reference TRBV18 and TRBJ1-2 gives the full variable domain: NAGVMQNPRHLVRRRGQEARLRCSPMKGHSHVYWYRQLPEEGLKFMVYLQKENIIDESGMPKERFSAEFPKEGPSILRIQQVVRGDSAAYFCASSSTENYGYTFGSGTRLTVV.

The chain employs TRBV30 and TRBJ1-1; no reliable D call. The CDR3 is 11 residues long. The V gene's germline CDR1 is GTSNPN and CDR2 SVGIG (reference sequence). V lost 7 bases to trimming and J lost 4 bases, with 10 bases between them. In nucleotides, the CDR3 is TGTGCCTCACAAAGATCCACTGAAGCTTTCTTT. It codes for CASQRSTEAFF. Based on the CDR3 plus reference TRBV30 and TRBJ1-1, the full variable domain is SQTIHQWPATLVQPVGSPLSLECTVEGTSNPNLYWYRQAAGRGLQLLFYSVGIGQISSEVPQNLSASRPQDRQFILSSKKLLLSDSGFYLCASQRSTEAFFGQGTRLTVV.

The chain combines TRBV7-6 with TRBJ1-5; D is undetermined. Germline loops: CDR1 SGHVS, CDR2 FNYEAQ. This CDR3 contains 18 residues. V shed 0 bases and J shed 0 bases, with 15 bases lying between them. The CDR3 sequence is CASSLAAAGQNSNQPQHF. Here the CDR3 DNA reads TGTGCCAGCAGCTTAGCCGCGGCCGGGCAGAATAGCAATCAGCCCCAGCATTTT.

CDR3 loop: CASSLAGTANEKLFF. In DNA, the CDR3 is TGCGCCAGCAGCTTGGCCGGGACAGCGAATGAAAAACTGTTTTTT. The chain is built from TRBV5-1 and TRBJ1-4; 7 nucleotides match TRBD1. Per germline, CDR1 SGHRS and CDR2 YFSETQ. This CDR3 has 15 residues. V dropped 0 bases and J dropped 5; count of bases not matched to a gene: 4.

The gene calls are TRBV6-1 and TRBJ1-2, with 8 bases fitting TRBD1. The CDR3 has 14 amino acids. CDR1 is MNHNS and CDR2 is SASEGT in the germline V gene. V gave up 6 bases and J gave up 8 bases; unmatched junction bases: 11. The CDR3 loop reads CASRLQGAVRGYTF. CDR3 sequence (DNA): TGTGCCAGCAGACTTCAGGGGGCGGTGCGGGGCTACACCTTC.

This rearrangement joins TRBV18 to TRBJ2-3; 8 positions agree with TRBD1. Germline assignment: CDR1 KGHSH and CDR2 LQKENI. CDR3 length: 14 amino acids. With V trimmed by 5 bases and J by 4 bases, 5 bases remained unmatched. The CDR3 loop is CASSGQGASDTQYF. The CDR3 region has the DNA TGTGCCAGCTCAGGGCAGGGGGCCTCAGATACGCAGTATTTT.

The chain carries TRBV27 and TRBJ1-2, with D possibly matching TRBD1 (5 bases). The CDR3 consists of 14 residues. V lost 5 bases and J lost 2, with 12 bases in between. Germline V gene data show CDR1 as MNHEY and CDR2 as SMNVEV (reference sequence). The CDR3 region has the DNA TGTGCCAGCAGTCCGGCGGGGGGGAACTATGGCTACACCTTC. This sequence encodes CASSPAGGNYGYTF.

The CDR3 bases are TGTGCCAGCAGCTTGGTGGACGCTCTCAGCTCCTACAATGAGCAGTTCTTC. Translation gives CASSLVDALSSYNEQFF. This rearrangement joins TRBV5-4 to TRBJ2-1; no clear D gene. The V end lost 0 bases, the J end lost 0 bases, and 13 bases lay between the germline ends. This CDR3 spans 17 amino acids. Per the germline V gene, CDR1 is SGHNT and CDR2 is YYREEE (reference sequence).

The rearrangement uses TRBV5-8 and TRBJ1-1; possible D gene TRBD1, 6 bases. The CDR3 contains 14 residues. Germline V gene sequence: CDR1 SGHTS, CDR2 YDEGEE. Trimming left V 5 bases short and J 1 base short, with 12 bases between. CDR3 DNA sequence: TGTGCCAGCAGAGGGGGACCGCGGAACACTGAAGCTTTCTTT. Translation: CASRGGPRNTEAFF.

V usage is TRBV25-1 and J usage is TRBJ2-5; D possibly corresponds to TRBD2 (5 bases). Germline-derived CDR1 and CDR2 are MGHDK and SYGVNS. The CDR3 length is 14 residues. Between the trimmed V and J ends, which lost 3 bases and 5 bases, there was a span of 13 bases. This CDR3 reads CASSDRGTWETQYF. The CDR3 coding sequence is TGTGCCAGCAGTGACCGGGGTACGTGGGAGACCCAGTACTTC.

The chain carries TRBV28 and TRBJ2-1; 9 positions agree with TRBD2. The V gene end was trimmed by 8 bases and the J gene end by 7 bases; junction bases not matched to a gene: 9. The CDR3 contains 14 residues. Germline V gives CDR1 MDHEN, CDR2 SYDVKM. The CDR3 sequence: CASEVSGSRNEQFF. The CDR3, as DNA: TGTGCCAGCGAGGTTAGCGGGAGTAGGAATGAGCAGTTCTTC.

This chain joins TRBV19 and TRBJ2-3; the match to TRBD1 covers 9 bases. With V trimmed by 3 bases and J by 9 bases, 1 base remained unmatched. CDR3 length: 12 residues. The germline V gene encodes CDR1 LNHDA and CDR2 SQIVND (reference sequence). The CDR3 sequence is CASSITGGTQYF. The DNA for the CDR3 is TGTGCCAGTAGTATCACAGGGGGCACGCAGTATTTT.

V is TRBV18 and J is TRBJ2-3, with D possibly TRBD2 on 6 matching bases. The germline V gene has CDR1 KGHSH and CDR2 LQKENI. The CDR3 runs 15 residues. Trimming shortened V by 4 bases and J by 11 bases, and 22 bases separated the two germline ends. The CDR3, as DNA: TGTGCCAGCTCACGCTCCACGGGGGACCTAGTCGTGCAGTATTTT. Protein sequence: CASSRSTGDLVVQYF.